This passage covers 11 T cell receptor beta chains from one sample sequenced in a study of shared clonotypes between healthy human individuals. CD8 cells classed as naive were CD45RO-negative and positively selected for CCR7, excluding terminally differentiated effector memory CD45RA+ cells. Some clones are missing from TCRdb's copy, which holds only in-frame ones; the method was immunoSEQ multiplex PCR. In the table there are about 590,000 clones, less than 97% of which are singletons. The sequenced sample was naive CD8+ T cells sorted from blood. The receptors stem from a woman aged 30 to 39 in good health.

This sequence joins TRBV2 and TRBJ2-3, with 8 bases lining up with TRBD2. Germline-derived CDR1 and CDR2 are SNHLY and FYNNEI. This CDR3 contains 14 residues. J lost 4 bases, V lost 6 bases, and 6 bases had no gene match. The CDR3, as DNA: TGTGCCAGCAGGGAAAGCGGGAGAGCAGATACGCAGTATTTT. Translation: CASRESGRADTQYF.

The rearrangement joins TRBV7-6 to TRBJ2-7, with 10 positions matching TRBD1. Unmatched junction bases numbered 9, after V lost 6 bases and J lost 7 bases. The CDR3 covers 14 residues. Germline V gene sequence: CDR1 SGHVS, CDR2 FNYEAQ. CDR3 residues: CASRTGTGEGEQYF. The CDR3 DNA follows: TGTGCCAGCAGGACCGGGACAGGGGAGGGTGAGCAGTACTTC.

The genes are TRBV27 and TRBJ2-2; D possibly matches TRBD1 or TRBD2 (5 bases each). The germline V and J ends were trimmed by 0 bases and 3 bases, with 11 bases remaining between them. Germline-derived CDR1 and CDR2 are MNHEY and SMNVEV (reference sequence). There are 16 residues in the CDR3. CDR3 protein: CASSLSSGDDTGELFF. The CDR3 bases are TGTGCCAGCAGTTTATCATCCGGGGACGACACCGGGGAGCTGTTTTTT.

This sequence joins TRBV10-1 and TRBJ2-3; the match to TRBD1 covers 7 bases. The CDR3 contains 14 residues. After removal of 3 bases from V and 6 bases from J, the junction contained 6 bases not matched to a gene. The germline V gene encodes CDR1 WNHNN and CDR2 SYGVQD (reference sequence). CDR3 sequence: CASSDSTGWDTQYF. In DNA, the CDR3 is TGCGCCAGCAGTGACTCGACAGGGTGGGATACGCAGTATTTT.

The genes are TRBV11-2 and TRBJ2-7; D gene unclear. CDR1 is SGHAT and CDR2 is FQNNGV in the germline V gene. Deletions cut 1 base from V and 7 bases from J, with 8 bases between. CDR3 size: 12 residues. CDR3 region: CASSLGLGEQYF. For the CDR3, the DNA is TGTGCCAGCAGCTTAGGATTAGGGGAGCAGTACTTC.

The CDR3 loop reads CASRLAGENEQYF. CDR3 coding DNA: TGTGCCAGCAGACTAGCGGGAGAGAACGAGCAGTACTTC. The chain recombines TRBV28 with TRBJ2-7; 11 bases fit TRBD2. The CDR3 spans 13 residues. Germline trimming cut 6 bases from V and 5 bases from J; bases unmatched to any gene: 3. From germline, CDR1 is MDHEN and CDR2 SYDVKM.

This clone was seen only once. V is TRBV13 and J is TRBJ1-1; D is undetermined. Trimming pared 3 bases from V and 6 bases from J, leaving 5 bases between. The germline CDR1 and CDR2 sequences are PRHDT and FYEKMQ (reference sequence). CDR3 size: 11 residues. The CDR3 bases are TGTGCCAGCAGCTTTGAATCTGAAGCTTTCTTT. As protein: CASSFESEAFF.

Only a few counts were recorded for this clone. The rearrangement uses TRBV9 and TRBJ1-2; D is possibly TRBD1 (5 bases). This CDR3 comprises 14 residues. Germline loops: CDR1 SGDLS, CDR2 YYNGEE. The germline V and J ends were trimmed by 0 bases and 4 bases, with 10 bases remaining between them. Here the CDR3 DNA reads TGTGCCAGCAGCGTAGTCAGGGACGGCTATGGCTACACCTTC. Its protein is CASSVVRDGYGYTF. Looking up the rest from reference TRBV9 and TRBJ1-2 gives the full variable domain: DSGVTQTPKHLITATGQRVTLRCSPRSGDLSVYWYQQSLDQGLQFLIQYYNGEERAKGNILERFSAQQFPDLHSELNLSSLELGDSALYFCASSVVRDGYGYTFGSGTRLTVV.

The CDR3 DNA reads TGTGCCAGCAGTTCCCAAGACTCTCTGCTCTACGAGCAGTACTTC. This codes for CASSSQDSLLYEQYF. The V gene is TRBV28, the J gene TRBJ2-7, with no clear D. V was clipped by 4 bases and J by 3 bases, with 16 bases between them. Germline V gene lookup returns CDR1 MDHEN and CDR2 SYDVKM. This CDR3 is built from 15 residues.

The chain recombines TRBV9 with TRBJ2-7, with TRBD2 identical over 14 bases. Per the germline V gene, CDR1 is SGDLS and CDR2 is YYNGEE. With V trimmed by 0 bases and J by 5 bases, 4 bases remained unmatched. The CDR3 sequence is 16 residues long. The CDR3 sequence is CASSVGGLAGEDEQYF. DNA of the CDR3: TGTGCCAGCAGCGTAGGGGGACTAGCGGGAGAGGACGAGCAGTACTTC.

The chain recombines TRBV27 with TRBJ2-7; 10 positions match TRBD1. The germline CDR1 and CDR2 sequences are MNHEY and SMNVEV (reference sequence). Trimming took 4 bases from V and 2 from J; bases not matched to a gene: 8. The length of the CDR3 is 16 residues. The CDR3 loop reads CASSSSPGTGAYEQYF. Here the CDR3 DNA reads TGTGCCAGCAGTTCCTCCCCCGGGACAGGGGCCTACGAGCAGTACTTC.